This entry concerns a single T cell receptor (beta chain). Its antigen is undetermined. The entry originates in a study of T cell repertoires in cytomegalovirus infection. General study points: Ex vivo, HLA-C-restricted CMV-specific TCR beta clonotypes prevailed over the rest of the response.

Each CDR3 protein is one row after TCRdb ran MiXCR on the reads. The repertoire has approximately 500,000 distinct CDR3 sequences, about 17% of them found once; the top ten carry 20% to 30%. Germline loops: CDR1 SGHRS, CDR2 YFSETQ. The length of the CDR3 is 16 residues. V shed 1 base and J 3 bases; nucleotides not matched to a gene: 5. Sequenced: CD8+ T cells from PBMCs. This receptor was obtained from a human donor in good health (CMV status not recorded). Some clones in this sample may be carry-over from other donors' samples. The V gene is TRBV5-1, the J gene TRBJ1-3; 9 bases agree with TRBD1. CDR3 protein: CASSLLQGADGNTIYF. Here the CDR3 DNA reads TGCGCCAGCAGCTTGTTACAGGGGGCTGATGGAAACACCATATATTTT.